The T cell receptor beta chain under discussion was sequenced for a study of Ad26.COV2.S vaccination and SARS-CoV-2 variants. Looking at the study overall: Ad26.COV2.S was injected intramuscularly once or twice, 56 days apart.

Germline V gene data show CDR1 as KGHSH and CDR2 as LQKENI. Trimming left V 0 bases short and J 4 bases short, with 1 base between. The CDR3 totals 12 residues. The method was immunoSEQ multiplex PCR; TCRdb's version includes in-frame clones alone and lacks a portion of them. The sample has about 480,000 clones, roughly 87% seen once. Treatment indicated: some 20 received Ad26.COV2.S at low or high dose, single or two shots; about 5 received placebo; per-sample allocation not given. On day 63 after the first injection, vaccine and placebo recipients gave samples. Worth noting for this clone: The target antigen is unknown.

General study results and limits: Assessments of TCR breadth and depth may have underestimated the total T cell responses. Following vaccination, spike-specific CD8+ and CD4+ T cell responses reportedly exhibited substantial breadth.

The gene calls are TRBV18 and TRBJ2-1, with D hard to call. This sequence was found in a person aged 18-65 years who received the Ad26.COV2.S COVID-19 vaccine or a placebo. The sequences come from peripheral blood, collected in a trial of Ad26.COV2.S vaccine versus placebo. The CDR3 DNA reads TGTGCCAGCTCACCACCTTACAATGAGCAGTTCTTC. It is translated as CASSPPYNEQFF.